This T cell receptor beta chain is from a study of blood T cell repertoires in COVID-19. Study details: Samples taken during acute and convalescent COVID-19 were collected in the United States, Italy and Spain.

Authors' processing steps: By means of reference gene primer amplification, nucleated cell counts were estimated. Using immunoSEQ multiplex PCR, the repertoire was profiled, and TCRdb retains in-frame clones only, with some absent. V and J calls plus clone size are reproduced from that table; the DNA served to infer D and trimming. This sample yields 120,000 or so clones, of which about 79% are seen a single time; 37% belongs to the top ten. The J segment lost 4 bases and the V segment lost 6 bases, leaving 14 bases of the junction unmatched. Per germline, CDR1 LGHNT and CDR2 FRNRAP. This CDR3 region has 17 residues.

The chain joins TRBV12-5 to TRBJ2-5; TRBD1 agrees at 10 bases. The sequencing sample was made of peripheral blood. This TCR was recovered from a man between 40 and 49 years old with active or convalescent COVID-19. CDR3 nucleotides: TGTGCTAGTGGCCGGGACAGGGGACCACTGAAGGGAGAGACCCAGTACTTC. Translated, it gives CASGRDRGPLKGETQYF.